This T cell receptor beta chain is from a study of T cells in Graves' hyperthyroidism and ophthalmopathy. In this sample, this clonotype turned up many times. The CDR3 regions of TCR beta were amplified from RNA transcripts. First-round RT-PCR targeting the TCR CDR3 was performed with the HTBI primer set. TCRdb fed the multiplex PCR reads into MiXCR, producing one record per CDR3 protein. The sample contains under 300,000 distinct CDR3 sequences, about an eighth of which appear only once. Material for sequencing was blood. The sequence derives from a woman aged 25 to 39 with Graves' hyperthyroidism that later progressed to Graves' ophthalmopathy.

Here the CDR3 reads CASSYARGTRTLHEQYF. CDR3 nucleotides: TGTGCCAGCAGTTATGCGCGGGGTACGAGGACGCTACACGAGCAGTACTTC. This sequence joins TRBV28 and TRBJ2-7; a possible D gene is TRBD2 (6 bases). The CDR3 sequence is 17 residues long. Trimming stripped 4 bases from V and 5 bases from J, with 24 bases between. Looked up from germline, CDR1 is MDHEN and CDR2 is SYDVKM.